A selection of T cell receptor beta chains follows, all from one sample in a study of blood T cells in healthy people across ages. TCRdb re-called the 5' RACE reads with MiXCR, one entry per CDR3 protein. The sample has about 1.5 million distinct CDR3 sequences, around two fifths seen once. Input material: blood. The receptors were gathered from a woman aged 18-29 years in good health. CDR3s include the opening cysteine and the closing phenylalanine or tryptophan. The D gene is left open where the match is weak. Where a row states a size, it is once, few, many or the class of an expanded clone; other rows omit it.

TGTGCCAGCAGCTTATTGGACAGGGGGCTGGGCACTGAAGCTTTCTTT | CASSLLDRGLGTEAFF | TRBJ1-1 | TRBD1 | TRBV7-3 | NA
TGTGCCACCAGCAGGCTCACAGGGTACTACGAGCAGTACTTC | CATSRLTGYYEQYF | TRBJ2-7 | NA | TRBV15 | NA
TGTGCCAGCAGCCAAGATGGCCCCGGAGGTCGCGCGCGTCAAGAGACCCAGTACTTC | CASSQDGPGGRARQETQYF | TRBJ2-5 | NA | TRBV14 | few
TGTGCCAGCACCGGGAATTCCCCCTACGAGCAGTACTTC | CASTGNSPYEQYF | TRBJ2-7 | NA | TRBV7-9 | NA
TGTGCCAGCAGTGAGGGAGGGACTAGGGAAGAGACCCAGTACTTC | CASSEGGTREETQYF | TRBJ2-5 | TRBD2 | TRBV6-1 | NA
TGCAGTGCAACAGACAGGTATTATCAGCCCCAGCATTTT | CSATDRYYQPQHF | TRBJ1-5 | NA | TRBV20-1 | NA
TGTGCCAGCAGTCCCGCGCACAGGGAGCGGAGTGGCTACACCTTC | CASSPAHRERSGYTF | TRBJ1-2 | NA | TRBV6-5 | NA
TGTGCCAGCAGTTTTTCTAGGCGGGGGGCGCTGGCCAAAAACATTCAGTACTTC | CASSFSRRGALAKNIQYF | TRBJ2-4 | TRBD2 | TRBV12-3/TRBV12-4 | NA
TGTGCCAGCAGTGAAGGGGGTTTGGAAAACATTCAGTACTTC | CASSEGGLENIQYF | TRBJ2-4 | NA | TRBV2 | NA
TGTGCCAGCAGGCCGCAGGGCAGTCAGCCCCAGCATTTT | CASRPQGSQPQHF | TRBJ1-5 | NA | TRBV28 | NA
TGTGCCAGCAGCCCACGTTCTGGACAGGGGGACACTGAAGCTTTCTTT | CASSPRSGQGDTEAFF | TRBJ1-1 | TRBD1 | TRBV7-9 | NA
TGCAGCGTTGAAGAGACTAGCGGGAAGGAGACCCAGTACTTC | CSVEETSGKETQYF | TRBJ2-5 | TRBD2 | TRBV29-1 | few
TGCAGTGCTAGTCGGCGTTTCTCCTACGAGCAGTACTTC | CSASRRFSYEQYF | TRBJ2-7 | NA | TRBV20-1 | NA
TGTGCCAGCAGTCCGACAACTAGCTCCGAGCAGTACTTC | CASSPTTSSEQYF | TRBJ2-7 | NA | TRBV27 | NA
TGTGCCAGTAGCCCAGAGGGGTATAAGAACACTGAAGCTTTCTTT | CASSPEGYKNTEAFF | TRBJ1-1 | NA | TRBV19 | NA
TGCAGTGCTAGAATGGGGTCCGGGGCCATACAGGGTGAGCAGTTCTTC | CSARMGSGAIQGEQFF | TRBJ2-1 | NA | TRBV20-1 | few
TGTGCCAGCAGCCAAGCGGGGTCGGGAGCGGCCTACAATGAGCAGTTCTTC | CASSQAGSGAAYNEQFF | TRBJ2-1 | NA | TRBV3-1 | few
TGTGCCAGCAGCTTCCAAGGGATCAACTTCCTGACTTTC | CASSFQGINFLTF | TRBJ2-6 | NA | TRBV7-8 | NA
TGCAGTGCTACAAGCGGGGGGGCTTGGGAGCAGTACTTC | CSATSGGAWEQYF | TRBJ2-7 | TRBD2 | TRBV20-1 | NA
TGTGCCAGCAGCCAAGAAGTAGCTAGCGGGGCTGGTAATACGCAGTATTTT | CASSQEVASGAGNTQYF | TRBJ2-3 | TRBD2 | TRBV4-2 | few
TGTGCCAGCAGCTTATCGCCTGTCAGAGCGTATGGCTACACCTTC | CASSLSPVRAYGYTF | TRBJ1-2 | NA | TRBV11-2 | NA
TGCGCCAGCAGCCTAGACAGGGAGGGGGCCTACGAGCAGTACTTC | CASSLDREGAYEQYF | TRBJ2-7 | NA | TRBV5-1 | few
TGTGCCAGCAGTGATCGGGGACAGGGGACCTACGAGCAGTACTTC | CASSDRGQGTYEQYF | TRBJ2-7 | TRBD1 | TRBV2 | NA
TGTGCCAGCAGTTTAAGATTCGGGGCGCCCTACGAGCAGTACTTC | CASSLRFGAPYEQYF | TRBJ2-7 | NA | TRBV12-3/TRBV12-4 | NA
TGCGCCGGCAGCTTGACGAGAGATACGCAGTATTTT | CAGSLTRDTQYF | TRBJ2-3 | NA | TRBV5-1 | NA
TGTGCCAGCCTAACTCCAACCGGAGGGAATTCACCCCTCCACTTT | CASLTPTGGNSPLHF | TRBJ1-6 | NA | TRBV6-6 | NA
TGTGCCAGCAGCTTTCCAAGGGATGGACCTTACAATGAGCAGTTCTTC | CASSFPRDGPYNEQFF | TRBJ2-1 | NA | TRBV6-1 | NA
TGTGCCAGCACTCCCGGGACTTACACAGATACGCAGTATTTT | CASTPGTYTDTQYF | TRBJ2-3 | NA | TRBV7-9 | few
TGTGCCAGCAGTTCCAGGGGGGGTCAGCCCCAGCATTTT | CASSSRGGQPQHF | TRBJ1-5 | TRBD1 | TRBV12-3/TRBV12-4 | NA
TGTGCCAGCAGTTCCGGGACTAGCCCAGATACGCAGTATTTT | CASSSGTSPDTQYF | TRBJ2-3 | TRBD2 | TRBV28 | few
TGTGCCACAAAGGACAGGGTGTACTACGAGCAGTACTTC | CATKDRVYYEQYF | TRBJ2-7 | TRBD1 | TRBV6-1 | few
TGTGCCAGTGGGGTTCCCGATGGGGCCAACGTCCTGACTTTC | CASGVPDGANVLTF | TRBJ2-6 | NA | TRBV6-5 | few
TGTGCCAGCAGTTGGGGGTTCGGGATCCAAGAGACCCAGTACTTC | CASSWGFGIQETQYF | TRBJ2-5 | NA | TRBV6-2/TRBV6-3 | few
TGCAGTGCTACAGACCCGCAGCGACCCTCCTACAATGAGCAGTTCTTC | CSATDPQRPSYNEQFF | TRBJ2-1 | NA | TRBV20-1 | once
TGCAGCGGGGGAGGAGACTACTACAATGAGCAGTACTTC | CSGGGDYYNEQYF | TRBJ2-5 | NA | TRBV20-1 | NA
TGCGCCGGCAGCCCCGTGGGTGGGGGCGGCTACACCTTC | CAGSPVGGGGYTF | TRBJ1-2 | NA | TRBV5-1 | NA
TGTGCCAGCAGTCCCGGACTAGCGGTTGAAGAGCAGTACTTC | CASSPGLAVEEQYF | TRBJ2-7 | TRBD2 | TRBV27 | few
TGTGCCAGCAGTCCGCGCTGGGACGATACGCAGTATTTT | CASSPRWDDTQYF | TRBJ2-3 | NA | TRBV6-1 | NA
TGCAGTGCTAGAGATAACATCATTTCCTACGAGCAGTACTTC | CSARDNIISYEQYF | TRBJ2-7 | NA | TRBV20-1 | few
TGTGCCAGCAGCTTTAACCACCCCTCTGGTTCAGAGACCCAGTACTTC | CASSFNHPSGSETQYF | TRBJ2-5 | NA | TRBV7-2 | NA
TGTGCCAGCAGCTTCCAACCTCCCTTACTAGCGGGAGGACACAATGAGCAGTTCTTC | CASSFQPPLLAGGHNEQFF | TRBJ2-1 | TRBD2 | TRBV7-2 | NA
TGTGCCAGCAGTGGGGTCAGCGGGGGGGTTGAGCAGTTCTTC | CASSGVSGGVEQFF | TRBJ2-1 | TRBD2 | TRBV7-6 | few
TGTGCTAGCAGCTTAGAGGGGGACCACCCCGAGCAGTTCTTC | CASSLEGDHPEQFF | TRBJ2-1 | NA | TRBV7-7 | few
TGTGCCACTCACTCGGGGAGCTCCTACAATGAGCAGTACTTC | CATHSGSSYNEQYF | TRBJ2-7 | NA | TRBV27 | NA
TGTGCCAGTCTGACTAGCGGGGGCACAGATACGCAGTATTTT | CASLTSGGTDTQYF | TRBJ2-3 | TRBD2 | TRBV28 | few
TGCAGCGTTGATTGGACAGGGCGTCCAGAGACCCAGTACTTC | CSVDWTGRPETQYF | TRBJ2-5 | TRBD1 | TRBV29-1 | NA
TGCAGTGCAGAGAAGATAGGGGAGCGGTACGAGCAGTACTTC | CSAEKIGERYEQYF | TRBJ2-7 | NA | TRBV20-1 | few
TGCGCCAGCAGCTTACGGGCTTCAGATACCCCTGGGGAGCTGTTTTTT | CASSLRASDTPGELFF | TRBJ2-2 | NA | TRBV5-1 | NA
TGTGCCAGCAGAGAAGGGGGTGGAGGTCAGCCCCAGCATTTT | CASREGGGGQPQHF | TRBJ1-5 | NA | TRBV12-3/TRBV12-4 | NA